The sequence of this T cell receptor (beta chain) was determined in a study of cytomegalovirus exposure and HLA in healthy donors. Broader study findings: Later, an analysis found that common viral pathogens appeared to be linked with several of the most significant clusters.

As regards this clone: The antigen remains unidentified.

The PCR ran on 60 Vbeta and 13 Jbeta primers. Here immunoSEQ multiplex PCR was the method, and the copy in TCRdb shows in-frame clones only, minus some. Of 100,000 or so clones listed, 70% to 90% are singletons. J was trimmed by 9 bases and V by 0 bases; bases with no gene match: 4. This CDR3 region has 13 residues. Germline assignment: CDR1 SGHDT and CDR2 YYEEEE. The sequence was obtained from a man in his late teens or twenties in good health and CMV-seronegative. The J gene is TRBJ1-1, the V gene TRBV5-6; 8 positions match TRBD1. Sequences were obtained from PBMCs. In DNA form, the CDR3 reads TGTGCCAGCAGCTTGGGGCGACAGGGGAAAGCTTTCTTT. The encoded protein is CASSLGRQGKAFF.